This T cell receptor beta chain appears in the sequencing data of a study of shared clonotypes between healthy human individuals. About the study: Donors consisted of a couple of women and a few men between 18 and 49. CD8 memory received one plate per donor, CD8 naive two, CD4 memory three and CD4 naive three.

Those who donated were healthy HIV-negative adults, with no recent acute infections or vaccinations reported. Germline assignment: CDR1 LGHNT and CDR2 FRNRAP. This CDR3 region has 14 residues. V was shortened by 4 bases and J by 0 bases, with 10 bases between the two germline ends. Libraries were prepared by immunoSEQ multiplex PCR; TCRdb keeps only in-frame clonotypes and omits some of them. Among roughly 2.6 million clones listed, more than 80% were seen once. Specimen: naive CD4+ T cells sorted from blood. Subset: CD45RA+ positively selected. This sequence joins TRBV12-5 and TRBJ2-7; D is possibly TRBD1 (5 bases). The clonotype comes from a young man in good health. CDR3 DNA sequence: TGTGCTAGTGGTTACAGGTTAAGCTCCTACGAGCAGTACTTC. Its protein product is CASGYRLSSYEQYF. Full variable domain (rest looked up from reference TRBV12-5 and TRBJ2-7): DARVTQTPRHKVTEMGQEVTMRCQPILGHNTVFWYRQTMMQGLELLAYFRNRAPLDDSGMPKDRFSAEMPDATLATLKIQPSEPRDSAVYFCASGYRLSSYEQYFGPGTRLTVT.